These 30 T cell receptor beta chains came from one sample sequenced in a study of OX40 agonist ivuxolimab in advanced cancers. Measured with immunoSEQ multiplex PCR; TCRdb has only the in-frame clones, and not every one. Among under 20,000 clones listed, around 87% were seen once. The sample here was CD4+ or CD8+ T cells sorted from blood, taken in a trial of the OX40 agonist ivuxolimab. These TCRs come from an adult with an advanced solid tumor such as melanoma, head and neck, liver or kidney cancer.

V gene TRBV28 combines with J gene TRBJ1-2, with D hard to call. CDR3 size: 10 residues. The germline CDR1 and CDR2 sequences are MDHEN and SYDVKM. V gave up 3 bases and J gave up 6 bases, with 2 bases separating them. Here the CDR3 DNA reads TGTGCCAGCAGTTTTCATGGCTACACCTTC. Encoded protein: CASSFHGYTF.

The chain combines TRBV28 with TRBJ2-2, with TRBD1 identical over 12 bases. Germline CDR1 MDHEN, CDR2 SYDVKM. Trimming at V came to 3 bases and at J to 4 bases, leaving 12 bases not matched to a gene. The CDR3 consists of 19 residues. The CDR3 nucleotides read TGTGCCAGCAGTTTGCCACCGGTTGGGACAGGGGGCACCACCGGGGAGCTGTTTTTT. Translation: CASSLPPVGTGGTTGELFF.

The gene calls are TRBV7-3 and TRBJ2-7, with TRBD1 as a possible D gene (5 bases). Trimming stripped 5 bases from V and 2 bases from J, with 16 bases between. The CDR3 totals 15 residues. Germline CDR1 is SGHTA and CDR2 is FQGTGA. As DNA, the CDR3 is TGTGCCAGCAGCCCCTATCAGGGCCCCACCTACGAGCAGTACTTC. Translating it yields CASSPYQGPTYEQYF.

This clone was counted once. The chain is built from TRBV4-1 and TRBJ2-7; D call uncertain. Germline lookup yields CDR1 MGHRA and CDR2 YSYEKL. V was cut by 0 bases and J by 2 bases, with 5 bases left in between. The length of the CDR3 is 13 residues. The CDR3 here is CASSQDGTYEQYF. The CDR3 DNA reads as TGCGCCAGCAGCCAAGATGGCACCTACGAGCAGTACTTC.

A word on this clone: This may be a read error: a much more frequent sequence differs by one nucleotide. V is TRBV12-5 and J is TRBJ1-2, with D possibly TRBD1 on 6 matching bases. Germline V CDR1 and CDR2: LGHNT, FRNRAP. This CDR3 contains 13 residues. In DNA form, the CDR3 reads TGTGGTGAAAAGGGGGGTTTTTGGAGTGGCTACACCTTC. Translation: CGEKGGFWSGYTF.

The chain recombines TRBV5-6 with TRBJ2-5; unclear D gene. Germline CDR1 and CDR2: SGHDT and YYEEEE. Trimming removed 0 bases at V and 5 bases at J, with 8 bases between. CDR3 length: 13 amino acids. CDR3 DNA sequence: TGTGCCAGCAGCTTGGCGTATGGGGAGACCCAGTACTTC. This codes for CASSLAYGETQYF. Drawing the rest from reference TRBV5-6 and TRBJ2-5, the complete variable domain is DAGVTQSPTHLIKTRGQQVTLRCSPKSGHDTVSWYQQALGQGPQFIFQYYEEEERQRGNFPDRFSGHQFPNYSSELNVNALLLGDSALYLCASSLAYGETQYFGPGTRLLVL.

The chain employs TRBV4-3 and TRBJ2-7; 14 bases are shared with TRBD2. The length of the CDR3 is 16 residues. V was pared by 5 bases and J by 4 bases, with 7 bases of the junction left unmatched. Germline assignment: CDR1 LGHNA and CDR2 YSLEER. The CDR3 nucleotides read TGCGCCAGCAGCACAGAGGGACTAGCGGGAGTTTACGAGCAGTACTTC. Its protein product is CASSTEGLAGVYEQYF.

Written as DNA, the CDR3 is TGCGCCAGCAGCCTAGGACAGTCCTACGAGCAGTACTTC. This sequence encodes CASSLGQSYEQYF. V and J are TRBV4-3 and TRBJ2-7; a weak D match, TRBD1 (6 bases). V lost 4 bases, J lost 1 base, and 8 bases lay in between. The CDR3 length is 13 residues. Germline-derived CDR1 and CDR2 are LGHNA and YSLEER.

The V call is TRBV28, the J call TRBJ2-2, with 8 positions matching TRBD1. The length of the CDR3 is 15 residues. The junction had 10 bases not matched to a gene; V was cut back by 6 bases and J by 7 bases. Germline CDR1 MDHEN, CDR2 SYDVKM. The CDR3 DNA reads TGTGCCAGCAGAGCGCAGGGGGCCTCGGACGGGGAGCTGTTTTTT. It is translated as CASRAQGASDGELFF.

This chain uses TRBV5-4 with TRBJ2-1; 8 bases fit TRBD2. Germline values: CDR1 SGHNT, CDR2 YYREEE (reference sequence). Germline trimming cut 4 bases from V and 8 bases from J; bases unmatched to any gene: 14. The CDR3 is made up of 16 amino acids. The CDR3 DNA follows: TGTGCCAGCAGCCTGGTGCGGGAGGCGCTACCGGATGAGCAGTTCTTC. Translating it yields CASSLVREALPDEQFF.

This sequence joins TRBV12-5 and TRBJ2-1; D gene uncertain. The CDR3 has 13 residues. Trimming shortened V by 0 bases and J by 10 bases, and 10 bases separated the two germline ends. Germline V gives CDR1 LGHNT, CDR2 FRNRAP. The CDR3 region has the DNA TGTGCTAGTGGTTTGGTAAAGGGCTTCGAGCAGTTCTTC. Translating it yields CASGLVKGFEQFF.

The chain couples TRBV6-5 to TRBJ2-3; D ambiguous. Germline lookup yields CDR1 MNHEY and CDR2 SVGAGI. This CDR3 contains 11 residues. V gave up 4 bases and J gave up 6 bases, with 5 bases separating them. Written as DNA, the CDR3 is TGTGCCAGCAGTTCTTTGGATACGCAGTATTTT. This codes for CASSSLDTQYF.

The CDR3 coding sequence is TGTGCCAGCTCACCCCCGGGACAGGGAATAGATACGCAGTATTTT. This gives the protein CASSPPGQGIDTQYF. The rearrangement links TRBV18 to TRBJ2-3; the match to TRBD1 covers 9 bases. V trimming: 3 bases; J trimming: 5 bases; junction bases outside the gene matches: 6. The CDR3 covers 15 residues. From germline, CDR1 is KGHSH and CDR2 LQKENI.

The chain uses TRBV7-3 and TRBJ2-5; 9 positions match TRBD2. The CDR3 is made up of 15 amino acids. J lost 4 bases, V lost 0 bases, and 3 bases had no gene match. Germline assignment: CDR1 SGHTA and CDR2 FQGTGA. The CDR3 DNA follows: TGTGCCAGCAGCTTAACGGCTAGCGGGATAGAGACCCAGTACTTC. Its protein product is CASSLTASGIETQYF.

This chain joins TRBV5-4 and TRBJ2-1; maybe TRBD2 (5 bases). Germline V CDR1 and CDR2: SGHNT, YYREEE (reference sequence). The V and J ends lost 0 bases and 6 bases respectively, with 22 bases between them. This CDR3 has 18 residues. CDR3 nucleotide sequence: TGTGCCAGCAGCTTGGGGGGAACAATACTAGTTCCTTCCAATGAGCAGTTCTTC. This codes for CASSLGGTILVPSNEQFF.

The chain recombines TRBV7-9 with TRBJ2-7; 10 bases fit TRBD2. The CDR3 runs to 14 residues. J lost 6 bases, V lost 5 bases, and 7 bases had no gene match. Germline assignment: CDR1 SEHNR and CDR2 FQNEAQ (reference sequence). The CDR3 coding sequence is TGTGCCAGCAGCCCCAGCGGGAGGGCGGGCGAGCAGTACTTC. Translated, it gives CASSPSGRAGEQYF.

Of note for this clone: Other nucleotide sequences in the sample specify the same CDR3. The chain employs TRBV28 and TRBJ2-7; D not certain. Germline V gene data show CDR1 as MDHEN and CDR2 as SYDVKM. This CDR3 contains 11 residues. Trimming left V 2 bases short and J 2 bases short, with 1 base between. CDR3 DNA sequence: TGTGCCAGCAGTTTAACCTACGAGCAGTACTTC. This sequence encodes CASSLTYEQYF.

CDR3 amino acids: CASRYSQGYGYTF. CDR3 in DNA: TGTGCCAGCAGATATTCACAGGGATATGGCTACACCTTC. The gene calls are TRBV27 and TRBJ1-2; maybe TRBD1 (6 bases). The CDR3 consists of 13 residues. With 6 bases removed from V and 5 bases from J, the gap between germline ends came to 13 bases. The germline CDR1 and CDR2 sequences are MNHEY and SMNVEV (reference sequence).

CDR3 DNA sequence: TGTGCCAGCAGCTTAGAACCTGGGGGTTCGTACGAGCAGTACTTC. Translating gives CASSLEPGGSYEQYF. The chain carries TRBV11-2 and TRBJ2-7, with D perhaps matching TRBD1 or TRBD2 (5 bases each). The CDR3 totals 15 residues. Germline CDR1 is SGHAT and CDR2 is FQNNGV. Between the trimmed V and J ends, which lost 0 bases and 4 bases, there was a span of 13 bases.

This clone counts as large. Other DNA sequences in the sample encode the same CDR3. This chain joins TRBV4-3 and TRBJ1-1; D remains unclear. The CDR3 has 14 residues. The germline gives CDR1 LGHNA, CDR2 YSLEER. Trimming removed 0 bases at V and 1 base at J, with 6 bases between. In nucleotides, the CDR3 is TGCGCCAGCAGCCAAGATGCGCGGAACACTGAAGCTTTCTTT. This sequence encodes CASSQDARNTEAFF.

This clone has only one observation. The V call is TRBV4-3, the J call TRBJ2-7; D is unclear. V was trimmed by 0 bases and J by 3 bases, leaving 12 bases between them. Germline CDR1 LGHNA, CDR2 YSLEER. This CDR3 spans 15 amino acids. CDR3 bases: TGCGCCAGCAGCCAAGATGACGCAGGAAACTACGAGCAGTACTTC. Its protein is CASSQDDAGNYEQYF.

Details on this clone: One junction end does not reproduce the germline sequence, and a read error may be involved. This chain uses TRBV4-1 with TRBJ2-7; D uncertain. The V gene's germline CDR1 is MGHRA and CDR2 YSYEKL. The CDR3 runs to 11 residues. The CDR3 DNA reads as TGTGCCAGCAGCCAAGAATACGAGCAGTACTTC. Translated: CASSQEYEQYF.

The chain recombines TRBV18 with TRBJ2-3; 8 bases are a match to TRBD2. The CDR3 loop spans 17 amino acids. Per the germline V gene, CDR1 is KGHSH and CDR2 is LQKENI. Germline trimming cut 8 bases from V and 4 bases from J; bases unmatched to any gene: 17. CDR3 DNA sequence: TGTGCCAGCCGAGTTACCCAAAGCGGGAGAGACCCAGATACGCAGTATTTT. It translates to CASRVTQSGRDPDTQYF.

The rearrangement uses TRBV7-9 and TRBJ2-7; 10 nucleotides match TRBD2. Germline loops: CDR1 SEHNR, CDR2 FQNEAQ (reference sequence). The V gene end was trimmed by 5 bases and the J gene end by 4 bases; junction bases not matched to a gene: 17. The CDR3 is 18 residues long. The CDR3 DNA reads as TGTGCCAGCAGCCCCTCAAACCCGGCTAGCGGGAGTCTGTACGAGCAGTACTTC. Translating gives CASSPSNPASGSLYEQYF.

This rearrangement joins TRBV19 to TRBJ2-7; possibly TRBD1 for D (5 bases). Per the germline V gene, CDR1 is LNHDA and CDR2 is SQIVND (reference sequence). V was shortened by 7 bases and J by 5 bases, with 18 bases between the two germline ends. The CDR3 loop spans 14 amino acids. CDR3 DNA sequence: TGTGCCAGTAATCCCGAATATGGGGCCCACGAGCAGTACTTC. Translating gives CASNPEYGAHEQYF.

The chain recombines TRBV28 with TRBJ2-1; 10 nucleotides match TRBD1. Trimming removed 6 bases from V and 4 bases from J; junction bases left unmatched: 9. The germline CDR1 and CDR2 sequences are MDHEN and SYDVKM. The CDR3 has 16 amino acids. CDR3: CASRYTTGGLYNEQFF. The CDR3 coding sequence is TGTGCCAGCAGATACACGACAGGGGGCTTATACAATGAGCAGTTCTTC.

The chain combines TRBV28 with TRBJ2-3; 10 positions agree with TRBD2. The germline CDR1 and CDR2 sequences are MDHEN and SYDVKM. Trimming at V came to 6 bases and at J to 5 bases, leaving 8 bases not matched to a gene. The length of the CDR3 is 15 residues. The CDR3 reads CASRRAGGPVDTQYF. CDR3 coding DNA: TGTGCCAGCAGGCGAGCGGGAGGGCCCGTAGATACGCAGTATTTT.

This clone was recorded only once. The CDR3 reads CASRRDSTYEQYF. The DNA of the CDR3 is TGTGCCAGCAGACGGGACAGTACCTACGAGCAGTACTTC. The V and J genes are TRBV28 and TRBJ2-7; 7 bases are a match to TRBD1. Germline loops: CDR1 MDHEN, CDR2 SYDVKM. The CDR3 contains 13 residues. The J segment lost 2 bases and the V segment lost 6 bases, leaving 4 bases of the junction unmatched.

The chain joins TRBV7-8 to TRBJ2-5, with 7 bases identical to TRBD2. This CDR3 is built from 15 residues. Germline values: CDR1 SGHVS, CDR2 FQNEAQ. Trimming took 4 bases from V and 4 from J; bases not matched to a gene: 9. The CDR3 loop is CASSSSAGEAETQYF. In nucleotides, the CDR3 is TGTGCCAGCAGCTCTTCCGCGGGGGAGGCAGAGACCCAGTACTTC. The full variable domain, its missing parts supplied by reference TRBV7-8 and TRBJ2-5, is GAGVSQSPRYKVAKRGQDVALRCDPISGHVSLFWYQQALGQGPEFLTYFQNEAQLDKSGLPSDRFFAERPEGSVSTLKIQRTQQEDSAVYLCASSSSAGEAETQYFGPGTRLLVL.

The chain links TRBV28 to TRBJ2-7; the D is unclear. The CDR3 has 14 amino acids. Trimming stripped 6 bases from V and 1 base from J, with 13 bases between. Germline V gives CDR1 MDHEN, CDR2 SYDVKM. CDR3 amino acids: CASSFGHKSYEQYF. CDR3 DNA: TGTGCCAGCAGCTTCGGGCACAAATCCTACGAGCAGTACTTC. The variable domain in full, with the rest retrieved from reference TRBV28 and TRBJ2-7, is DVKVTQSSRYLVKRTGEKVFLECVQDMDHENMFWYRQDPGLGLRLIYFSYDVKMKEKGDIPEGYSVSREKKERFSLILESASTNQTSMYLCASSFGHKSYEQYFGPGTRLTVT.